Listed here is a single T cell receptor beta chain. These data come from a study of blood T cell repertoires in COVID-19. Background on the study: Some COVID-19 samples were acute and others convalescent; all came from the United States, Italy and Spain. T cells, B-cell-depleted T cells, or PBMCs provided the cDNA or gDNA that served as material.

Per the original data handling: Reference gene primer amplification gave estimated nucleated cell counts. The table came from immunoSEQ multiplex PCR; TCRdb's copy has only in-frame clones and leaves some out. V, J and clone size were drawn from that table, and D and trimming were deduced from the DNA. Among over 100,000 clones, about 91% were seen once, and the ten largest hold 10%. V lost 6 bases, J lost 3 bases, and 4 bases lay in between. CDR1 KGHDR and CDR2 SFDVKD come from the germline V gene. This CDR3 region has 11 residues. J is TRBJ1-1 and V is TRBV24-1; D is unclear. The receptor's source is a man between 45 and 60 years old with acute or convalescent COVID-19. Input material: peripheral blood. The CDR3 loop reads CATSTHTEAFF. CDR3 DNA sequence: TGTGCCACCAGTACACACACTGAAGCTTTCTTT.